The 22 T cell receptor beta chains presented below share a single source sample, sequenced in a study of T cells in Graves' hyperthyroidism and ophthalmopathy. Researchers took RNA transcripts and amplified the TCR beta CDR3 regions from them. In the first-round RT-PCR of the TCR CDR3, the HTBI primer set was used. MiXCR was run by TCRdb on the multiplex PCR reads, yielding one entry per CDR3 protein. The sample yields around 500,000 distinct CDR3 sequences, more than 15% seen once. Sample: blood. These receptors were taken from a woman aged 30 to 39 with Graves' ophthalmopathy.

This clonotype appeared many times. The chain has TRBV28 and TRBJ2-1; possible D gene TRBD1, 6 bases. Deletions cut 4 bases from V and 1 base from J, with 11 bases between. This CDR3 comprises 15 residues. Germline V gene sequence: CDR1 MDHEN, CDR2 SYDVKM. CDR3: CASSSVDRSYNEQFF. CDR3 DNA: TGTGCCAGCAGTTCCGTTGACAGGTCCTACAATGAGCAGTTCTTC. The complete variable domain, with remaining parts taken from reference TRBV28 and TRBJ2-1, reads DVKVTQSSRYLVKRTGEKVFLECVQDMDHENMFWYRQDPGLGLRLIYFSYDVKMKEKGDIPEGYSVSREKKERFSLILESASTNQTSMYLCASSSVDRSYNEQFFGPGTRLTVL.

This clonotype has a count of ten or more. The V call is TRBV3-1, the J call TRBJ2-7, with 8 bases aligning to TRBD2. The V and J ends lost 0 bases and 5 bases, in that order; junction bases with no gene match: 9. CDR1 is LGHDT and CDR2 is YNNKEL in the germline V gene (reference sequence). This CDR3 comprises 16 residues. For the CDR3, the DNA is TGTGCCAGCAGCCAAGACCCCGGGACTAGTAGGAACGAGCAGTACTTC. It specifies CASSQDPGTSRNEQYF.

This clonotype was counted between two and nine times. This sequence joins TRBV19 and TRBJ2-7; D not resolved. The CDR3 is 14 amino acids. The ends were cut back, 1 base at V and 5 bases at J, with 12 bases in the middle. Germline loops: CDR1 LNHDA, CDR2 SQIVND (reference sequence). The CDR3 DNA reads as TGTGCCAGTAGTATAGGAGCCTTGGGGAACGAGCAGTACTTC. Its translation: CASSIGALGNEQYF.

The sample holds many counts of this clonotype. The V gene is TRBV12-3 or TRBV12-4, the J gene TRBJ2-7, with D perhaps TRBD1 (6 bases). V was shortened by 3 bases and J by 1 base, with 10 bases between the two germline ends. CDR3 length: 14 amino acids. The chain's CDR3 is CASSFYGQSYEQYF. Here the CDR3 DNA reads TGTGCCAGCAGTTTTTACGGACAGTCCTACGAGCAGTACTTC.

V is TRBV29-1 and J is TRBJ2-7, with 8 bases aligning to TRBD1. Germline V gene data show CDR1 as SQVTM and CDR2 as ANQGSEA. Trimming removed 5 bases from V and 2 bases from J; junction bases left unmatched: 8. The CDR3 is 14 residues long. The CDR3 DNA reads as TGCAGCGTTTACCTGGACAGGGACCCCTACGAGCAGTACTTC. Protein: CSVYLDRDPYEQYF.

V is TRBV5-1 and J is TRBJ2-2, with 10 bases that match TRBD1. The CDR3 is 17 residues long. The ends lost 4 bases at V and 4 bases at J; junction bases unmatched: 10. Germline V lookup: CDR1 SGHRS, CDR2 YFSETQ. CDR3: CASSPPGQGLVTGELFF. In DNA, the CDR3 is TGCGCCAGCAGCCCCCCGGGACAGGGGTTGGTCACCGGGGAGCTGTTTTTT.

The CDR3 spells CASSETLQSYEQYF. CDR3 coding DNA: TGTGCCAGCAGCGAGACTCTCCAGTCCTACGAGCAGTACTTC. The chain recombines TRBV28 with TRBJ2-7; no firm D call. V was trimmed by 6 bases and J by 1 base, leaving 13 bases between them. The germline CDR1 and CDR2 sequences are MDHEN and SYDVKM. CDR3 length equals 14 residues.

This clonotype was detected ten times or more. DNA for the CDR3: TGTGCCAGCAGTCAACACAGGGTCCAAGAGACCCAGTACTTC. This codes for CASSQHRVQETQYF. The chain is built from TRBV12-3 or TRBV12-4 and TRBJ2-5; maybe TRBD1 (6 bases). Trimming left V 5 bases short and J 1 base short, with 11 bases between. This CDR3 is built from 14 residues.

This clonotype was recorded many times. The chain is built from TRBV28 and TRBJ2-3; D uncertain. From germline, CDR1 is MDHEN and CDR2 SYDVKM. V lost 2 bases and J 3 bases, leaving 15 bases between the germline ends. The CDR3 is 16 amino acids. The DNA for the CDR3 is TGTGCCAGCAGTTTAGATTGGTCAGACTCTACAGATACGCAGTATTTT. The encoded protein is CASSLDWSDSTDTQYF.

Here the CDR3 DNA reads TGTGCCAGTCACATACGAGGTCAGCCCCAGCATTTT. It encodes CASHIRGQPQHF. V gene TRBV5-6 combines with J gene TRBJ1-5; D is ambiguous. V was pared by 8 bases and J by 6 bases, with 12 bases between. The V gene's germline CDR1 is SGHDT and CDR2 YYEEEE. The CDR3 extends over 12 amino acids.

This clonotype was found many times. Written as DNA, the CDR3 is TGCGCCAGCAGCGAGCAGGGCGGGGGCACAGATACGCAGTATTTT. It codes for CASSEQGGGTDTQYF. The chain joins TRBV5-1 to TRBJ2-3, with D tentatively TRBD2 (6 bases). CDR1 is SGHRS, CDR2 YFSETQ, per germline. V was clipped by 4 bases and J by 1 base, with 13 bases between them. There are 15 residues in the CDR3.

As to this clonotype: Germline and junction disagree at one end, which may indicate a read error. This chain links TRBV7-7 with TRBJ2-7, with D possibly being TRBD1 (5 bases). CDR1 and CDR2 (germline): SSHAT, FNYEAQ (reference sequence). This CDR3 region has 13 residues. CDR3 DNA: TGTGCTAGCAGCTTAACTCCAGGGTCCGAGCAGTACTTC. Translating gives CASSLTPGSEQYF. The whole variable domain, remainder taken from reference TRBV7-7 and TRBJ2-7, is GAGVSQSPRYKVTKRGQDVTLRCDPISSHATLYWYQQALGQGPEFLTYFNYEAQPDKSGLPSDRFSAERPEGSISTLTIQRTEQRDSAMYRCASSLTPGSEQYFGPGTRLTVT.

Worth noting for this clonotype: This may be a read error, as it is one base from a much larger clone. The chain has TRBV20-1 and TRBJ2-7, with D unclear. Per the germline V gene, CDR1 is DFQATT and CDR2 is SNEGSKA (reference sequence). The CDR3 loop spans 14 amino acids. CDR3 protein: CNASGPGSSYEQYF. The DNA for the CDR3 is TGCAATGCTAGTGGTCCAGGCAGCTCCTACGAGCAGTACTTC.

This clonotype was observed many times. The genes are TRBV3-1 and TRBJ2-7; no definite D call. The CDR3 has 13 residues. In germline, CDR1 is LGHDT, CDR2 YNNKEL (reference sequence). Trimming removed 1 base from V and 6 bases from J, with 10 bases in between. As DNA, the CDR3 is TGTGCCAGCAGCCAAGCCCGTCTTGGCGAGCAGTACTTC. Protein sequence: CASSQARLGEQYF.

This clonotype has only a few counts. The chain links TRBV27 to TRBJ2-1; D unclear. The V gene's germline CDR1 is MNHEY and CDR2 SMNVEV (reference sequence). Trimming shortened V by 6 bases and J by 3 bases, and 6 bases separated the two germline ends. This CDR3 contains 12 residues. In nucleotides, the CDR3 is TGTGCCAGCAGGGACGTCTACAATGAGCAGTTCTTC. Protein sequence: CASRDVYNEQFF.

The chain uses TRBV15 and TRBJ2-5, with TRBD2 as a possible D gene (5 bases). The CDR3 extends over 14 amino acids. V was cut by 4 bases and J by 5 bases, with 14 bases left in between. Germline CDR1 reads LNHNV; CDR2 reads YYDKDF (reference sequence). Here the CDR3 reads CATSTRGGGETQYF. The CDR3 nucleotides are TGTGCCACCAGCACCCGAGGAGGTGGGGAGACCCAGTACTTC.

This clonotype was counted at least ten times. The V call is TRBV28, the J call TRBJ1-1, with D possibly being TRBD1 (5 bases). This CDR3 is built from 11 residues. Germline V CDR1 and CDR2: MDHEN, SYDVKM. Trimming removed 8 bases from V and 2 bases from J, with 6 bases in between. CDR3 bases: TGTGCCAGCCGGACAAACACTGAAGCTTTCTTT. Translation gives CASRTNTEAFF.

This clonotype was observed a single time. The chain links TRBV6-2 or TRBV6-3 to TRBJ2-1; D perhaps matches TRBD2 (5 bases). CDR1 is MNHEY, CDR2 SVGEGT, per germline. V dropped 0 bases and J dropped 6 bases, with 9 bases sitting between them. This CDR3 is built from 14 residues. The CDR3, as DNA: TGTGCCAGCAGTTACTCGACTACCTCCAATGAGCAGTTCTTC. Amino acid sequence: CASSYSTTSNEQFF.

The V and J genes are TRBV12-3 or TRBV12-4 and TRBJ2-2; tentative D call: TRBD2 (5 bases). Deletions cut 3 bases from V and 2 bases from J, with 10 bases between. This CDR3 is 15 amino acids long. For the CDR3, the DNA is TGTGCCAGCAGTTTGAGAGGGATTAACACCGGGGAGCTGTTTTTT. It is translated as CASSLRGINTGELFF.

This clonotype has ten or more counts. The CDR3 region has the DNA TGTGCCAGCAGCTGGGGGGCGGACGAAGCTTTCTTT. Translated: CASSWGADEAFF. The rearrangement links TRBV12-3 or TRBV12-4 to TRBJ1-1, with a tentative D call TRBD1 (6 bases). V lost 6 bases, J lost 8 bases, and 13 bases lay in between. This CDR3 is built from 12 residues.

In this sample, this clonotype turned up many times. This chain links TRBV28 with TRBJ1-1; 8 positions agree with TRBD1. The V gene's germline CDR1 is MDHEN and CDR2 SYDVKM. The CDR3 sequence is 17 residues long. V shed 2 bases, J shed 1 base, and the junction held 9 bases outside the gene matches. CDR3 sequence reads: CASSLDWAGGGNTEAFF. CDR3 bases: TGTGCCAGCAGTTTAGATTGGGCAGGGGGCGGGAACACTGAAGCTTTCTTT. The whole variable domain, remainder taken from reference TRBV28 and TRBJ1-1, is DVKVTQSSRYLVKRTGEKVFLECVQDMDHENMFWYRQDPGLGLRLIYFSYDVKMKEKGDIPEGYSVSREKKERFSLILESASTNQTSMYLCASSLDWAGGGNTEAFFGQGTRLTVV.

The table lists this clonotype with many counts. The V and J genes are TRBV28 and TRBJ1-2; D unclear. Germline V gene data show CDR1 as MDHEN and CDR2 as SYDVKM. The CDR3 consists of 13 residues. Trimming cost V 3 bases and J 5 bases, with 10 bases left between them. The CDR3 DNA is TGTGCCAGCAGTTTTTCTGGGGAGTATGGCTACACCTTC. Protein sequence: CASSFSGEYGYTF.